The source of this T cell receptor (beta chain) is a study of blood T cell repertoires in COVID-19. The CDR3 length is 13 residues. From germline, CDR1 is MNHEY and CDR2 SVGAGI. Trimming took off 6 bases at V and 2 bases at J, with 7 bases between the two ends. Produced via immunoSEQ multiplex PCR; TCRdb's table is partial and in-frame only. The repertoire holds under 500,000 clones, with roughly nine tenths as singletons. The V gene is TRBV6-5, the J gene TRBJ2-2, with a tentative D call TRBD1 (6 bases). The specimen sequenced was PBMCs or T cells enriched from blood (not recorded which). This receptor was taken from a man in his thirties or forties who had recovered from COVID-19. The CDR3 protein is CASSRGNTGELFF. In nucleotides, the CDR3 is TGTGCCAGCAGCAGGGGCAACACCGGGGAGCTGTTTTTT.